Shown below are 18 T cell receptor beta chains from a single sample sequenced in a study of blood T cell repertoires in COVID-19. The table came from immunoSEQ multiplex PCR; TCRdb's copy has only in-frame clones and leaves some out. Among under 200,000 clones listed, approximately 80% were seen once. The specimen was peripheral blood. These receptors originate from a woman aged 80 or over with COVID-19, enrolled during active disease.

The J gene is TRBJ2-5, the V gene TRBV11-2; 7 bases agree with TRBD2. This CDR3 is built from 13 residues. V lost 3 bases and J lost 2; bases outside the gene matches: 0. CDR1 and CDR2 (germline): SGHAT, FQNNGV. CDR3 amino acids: CASSLGLQETQYF. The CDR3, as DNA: TGTGCCAGCAGCTTGGGACTACAAGAGACCCAGTACTTC. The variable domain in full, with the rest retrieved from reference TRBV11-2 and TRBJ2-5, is EAGVAQSPRYKIIEKRQSVAFWCNPISGHATLYWYQQILGQGPKLLIQFQNNGVVDDSQLPKDRFSAERLKGVDSTLKIQPAKLEDSAVYLCASSLGLQETQYFGPGTRLLVL.

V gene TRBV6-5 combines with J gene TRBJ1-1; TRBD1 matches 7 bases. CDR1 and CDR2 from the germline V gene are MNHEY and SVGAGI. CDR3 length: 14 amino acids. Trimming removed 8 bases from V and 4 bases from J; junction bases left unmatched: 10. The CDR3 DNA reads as TGTGCCAGCGGAGGGACGACAGGGAGCACTGAAGCTTTCTTT. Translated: CASGGTTGSTEAFF.

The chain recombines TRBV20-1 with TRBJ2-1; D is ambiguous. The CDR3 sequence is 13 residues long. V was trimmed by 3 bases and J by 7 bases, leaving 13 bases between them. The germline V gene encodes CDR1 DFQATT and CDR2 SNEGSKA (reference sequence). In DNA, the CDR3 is TGCAGTGCTAGTAGCTCTCTGCGGAATGAGCAGTTCTTC. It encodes CSASSSLRNEQFF.

The CDR3 sequence is CASNPRGLGQPQHF. The CDR3 DNA reads as TGTGCCAGTAACCCCAGGGGCCTCGGTCAGCCCCAGCATTTT. The genes are TRBV19 and TRBJ1-5; possibly TRBD1 for D (6 bases). The CDR3 is 14 amino acids. V was clipped by 7 bases and J by 6 bases, with 16 bases between them. Germline CDR1 and CDR2: LNHDA and SQIVND (reference sequence).

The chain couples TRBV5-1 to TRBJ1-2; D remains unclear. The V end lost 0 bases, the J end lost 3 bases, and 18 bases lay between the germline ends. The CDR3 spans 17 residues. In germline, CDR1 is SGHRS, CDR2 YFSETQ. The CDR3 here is CASSLDPPGERHYGYTF. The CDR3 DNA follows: TGCGCCAGCAGCTTGGACCCCCCCGGGGAGCGCCACTATGGCTACACCTTC.

The CDR3: CASSWAGRNTGELFF. CDR3 coding DNA: TGTGCCAGCAGCTGGGCAGGGCGGAACACCGGGGAGCTGTTTTTT. The rearrangement uses TRBV6-5 and TRBJ2-2; tentative D call: TRBD1 (5 bases). The V end lost 6 bases, the J end lost 1 base, and 12 bases lay between the germline ends. Germline CDR1 and CDR2: MNHEY and SVGAGI. CDR3 size: 15 residues.

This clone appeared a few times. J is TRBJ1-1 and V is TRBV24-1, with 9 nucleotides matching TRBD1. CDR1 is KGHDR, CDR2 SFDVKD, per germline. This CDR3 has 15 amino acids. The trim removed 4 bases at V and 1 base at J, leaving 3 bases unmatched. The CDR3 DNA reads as TGTGCCACCAGTGACCCGGGACAGGGGAACACTGAAGCTTTCTTT. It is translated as CATSDPGQGNTEAFF.

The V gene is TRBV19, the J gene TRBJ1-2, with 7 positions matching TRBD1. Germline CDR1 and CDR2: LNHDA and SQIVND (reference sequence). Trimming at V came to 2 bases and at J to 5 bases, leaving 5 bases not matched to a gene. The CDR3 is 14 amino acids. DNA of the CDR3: TGTGCCAGTAGTATAAGGGACAGCAGTTATGGCTACACCTTC. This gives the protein CASSIRDSSYGYTF. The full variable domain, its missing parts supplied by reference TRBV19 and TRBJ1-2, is DGGITQSPKYLFRKEGQNVTLSCEQNLNHDAMYWYRQDPGQGLRLIYYSQIVNDFQKGDIAEGYSVSREKKESFPLTVTSAQKNPTAFYLCASSIRDSSYGYTFGSGTRLTVV.

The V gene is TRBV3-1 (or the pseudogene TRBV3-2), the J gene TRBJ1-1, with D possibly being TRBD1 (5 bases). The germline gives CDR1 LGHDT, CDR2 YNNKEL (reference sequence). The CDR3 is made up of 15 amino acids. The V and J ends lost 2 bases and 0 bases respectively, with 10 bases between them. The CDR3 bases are TGTGCCAGCAGCCAATCAAGGGGCCTGAACACTGAAGCTTTCTTT. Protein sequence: CASSQSRGLNTEAFF.

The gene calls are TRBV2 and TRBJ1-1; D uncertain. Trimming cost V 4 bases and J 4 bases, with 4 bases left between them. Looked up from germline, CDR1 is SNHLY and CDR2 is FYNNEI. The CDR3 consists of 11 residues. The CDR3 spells CASSGVTEAFF. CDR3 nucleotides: TGTGCCAGCAGTGGAGTCACTGAAGCTTTCTTT.

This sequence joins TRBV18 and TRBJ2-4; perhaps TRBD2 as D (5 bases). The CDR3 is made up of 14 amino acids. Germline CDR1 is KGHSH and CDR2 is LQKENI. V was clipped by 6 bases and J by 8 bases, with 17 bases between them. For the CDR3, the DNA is TGTGCCAGCTCTCCCACTAGAGATGAGCACATTCAGTACTTC. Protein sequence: CASSPTRDEHIQYF.

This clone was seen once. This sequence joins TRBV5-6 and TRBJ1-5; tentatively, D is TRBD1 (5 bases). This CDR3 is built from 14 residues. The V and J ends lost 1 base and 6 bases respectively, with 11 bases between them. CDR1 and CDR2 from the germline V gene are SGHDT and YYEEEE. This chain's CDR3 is CASSLYQGIQPQHF. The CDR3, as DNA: TGTGCCAGCAGCTTGTATCAGGGCATTCAGCCCCAGCATTTT.

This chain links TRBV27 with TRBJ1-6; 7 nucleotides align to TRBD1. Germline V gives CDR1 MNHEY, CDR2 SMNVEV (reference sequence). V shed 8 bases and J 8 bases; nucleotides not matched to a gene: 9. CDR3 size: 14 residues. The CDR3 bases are TGTGCCAGCGGGAAAGCAGGGGGATATTCACCCCTCCACTTT. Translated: CASGKAGGYSPLHF.

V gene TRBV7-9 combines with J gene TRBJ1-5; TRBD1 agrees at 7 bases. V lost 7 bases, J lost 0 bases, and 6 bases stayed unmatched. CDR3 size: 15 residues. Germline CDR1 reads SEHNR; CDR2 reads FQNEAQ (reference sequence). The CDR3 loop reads CASTLGDSSNQPQHF. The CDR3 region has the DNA TGTGCCAGCACCTTGGGGGACAGTAGCAATCAGCCCCAGCATTTT.

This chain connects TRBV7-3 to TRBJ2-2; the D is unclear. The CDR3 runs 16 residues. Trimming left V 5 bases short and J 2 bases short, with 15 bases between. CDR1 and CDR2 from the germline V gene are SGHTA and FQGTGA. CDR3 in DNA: TGTGCCAGCAGCCCCGTGGGCTCCTACAACACCGGGGAGCTGTTTTTT. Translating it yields CASSPVGSYNTGELFF.

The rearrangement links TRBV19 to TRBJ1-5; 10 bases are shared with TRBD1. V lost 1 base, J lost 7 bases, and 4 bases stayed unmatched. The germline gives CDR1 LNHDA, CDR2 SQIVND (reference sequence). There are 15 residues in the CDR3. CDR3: CASSIGGTGVQPQHF. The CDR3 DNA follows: TGTGCCAGTAGTATAGGAGGGACAGGGGTCCAGCCCCAGCATTTT.

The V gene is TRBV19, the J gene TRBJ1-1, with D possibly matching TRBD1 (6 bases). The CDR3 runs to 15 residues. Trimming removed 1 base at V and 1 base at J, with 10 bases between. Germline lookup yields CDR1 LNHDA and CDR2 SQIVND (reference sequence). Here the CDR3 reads CASSIGGQTNTEAFF. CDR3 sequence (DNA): TGTGCCAGTAGTATAGGAGGACAGACGAACACTGAAGCTTTCTTT. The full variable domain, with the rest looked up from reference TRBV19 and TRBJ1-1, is DGGITQSPKYLFRKEGQNVTLSCEQNLNHDAMYWYRQDPGQGLRLIYYSQIVNDFQKGDIAEGYSVSREKKESFPLTVTSAQKNPTAFYLCASSIGGQTNTEAFFGQGTRLTVV.

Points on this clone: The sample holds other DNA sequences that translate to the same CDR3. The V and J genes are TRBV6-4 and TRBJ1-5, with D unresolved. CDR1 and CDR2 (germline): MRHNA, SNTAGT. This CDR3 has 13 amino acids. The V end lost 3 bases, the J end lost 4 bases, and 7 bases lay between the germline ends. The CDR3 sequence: CASSEAPNQPQHF. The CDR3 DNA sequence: TGTGCCAGCAGTGAGGCTCCTAATCAGCCCCAGCATTTT.